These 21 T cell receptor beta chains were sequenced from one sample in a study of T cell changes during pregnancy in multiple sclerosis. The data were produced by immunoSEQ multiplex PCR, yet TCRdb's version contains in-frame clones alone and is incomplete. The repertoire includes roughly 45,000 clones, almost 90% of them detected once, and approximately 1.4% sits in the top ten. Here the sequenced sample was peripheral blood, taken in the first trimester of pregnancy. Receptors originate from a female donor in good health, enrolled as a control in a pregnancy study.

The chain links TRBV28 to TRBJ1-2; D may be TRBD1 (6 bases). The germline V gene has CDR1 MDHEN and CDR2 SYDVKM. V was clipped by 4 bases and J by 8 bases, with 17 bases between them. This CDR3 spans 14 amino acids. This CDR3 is CASSSLQGFGGYTF. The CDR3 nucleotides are TGTGCCAGCAGTTCGCTACAGGGTTTCGGCGGCTACACCTTC.

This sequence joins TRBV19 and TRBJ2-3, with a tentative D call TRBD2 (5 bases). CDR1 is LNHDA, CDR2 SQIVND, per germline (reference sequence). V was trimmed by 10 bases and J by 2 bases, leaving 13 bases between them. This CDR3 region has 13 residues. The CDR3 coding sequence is TGTGCCACAATGGAGGCCAACACAGATACGCAGTATTTT. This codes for CATMEANTDTQYF. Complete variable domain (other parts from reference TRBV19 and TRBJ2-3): DGGITQSPKYLFRKEGQNVTLSCEQNLNHDAMYWYRQDPGQGLRLIYYSQIVNDFQKGDIAEGYSVSREKKESFPLTVTSAQKNPTAFYLCATMEANTDTQYFGPGTRLTVL.

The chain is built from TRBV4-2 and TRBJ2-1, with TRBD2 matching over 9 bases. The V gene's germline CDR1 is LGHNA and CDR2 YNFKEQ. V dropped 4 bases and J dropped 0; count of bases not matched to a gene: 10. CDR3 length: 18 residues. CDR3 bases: TGTGCCAGCAGCCGGGTAACTAGCGGGTTGAGCTCCTACAATGAGCAGTTCTTC. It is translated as CASSRVTSGLSSYNEQFF.

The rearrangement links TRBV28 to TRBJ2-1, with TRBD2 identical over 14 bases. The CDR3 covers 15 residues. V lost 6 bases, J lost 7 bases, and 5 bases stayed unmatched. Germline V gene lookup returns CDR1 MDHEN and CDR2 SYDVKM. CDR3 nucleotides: TGTGCCAGCAGGGAGGGACTAGCGGGAGTAAATGAGCAGTTCTTC. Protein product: CASREGLAGVNEQFF.

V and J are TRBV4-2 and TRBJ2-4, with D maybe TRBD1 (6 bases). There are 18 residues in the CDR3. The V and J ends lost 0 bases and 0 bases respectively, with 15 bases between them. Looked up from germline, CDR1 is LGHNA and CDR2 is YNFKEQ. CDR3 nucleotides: TGTGCCAGCAGCCAAGAACCTCCTAGGGGGATAGCCAAAAACATTCAGTACTTC. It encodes CASSQEPPRGIAKNIQYF.

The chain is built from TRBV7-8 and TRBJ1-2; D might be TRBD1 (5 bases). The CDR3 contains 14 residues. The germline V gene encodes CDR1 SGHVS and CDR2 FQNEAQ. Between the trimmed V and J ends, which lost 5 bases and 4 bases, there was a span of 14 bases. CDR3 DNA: TGTGCCAGCAGCCCCTCCGACCAGGGCTATGGCTACACCTTC. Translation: CASSPSDQGYGYTF. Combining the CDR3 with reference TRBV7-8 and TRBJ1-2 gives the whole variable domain GAGVSQSPRYKVAKRGQDVALRCDPISGHVSLFWYQQALGQGPEFLTYFQNEAQLDKSGLPSDRFFAERPEGSVSTLKIQRTQQEDSAVYLCASSPSDQGYGYTFGSGTRLTVV.

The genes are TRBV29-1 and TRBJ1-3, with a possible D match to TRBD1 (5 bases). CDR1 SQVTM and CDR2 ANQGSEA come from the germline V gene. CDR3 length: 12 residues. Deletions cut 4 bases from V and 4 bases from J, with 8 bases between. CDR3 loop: CSVVGAGNTIYF. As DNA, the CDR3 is TGCAGCGTTGTAGGGGCGGGAAACACCATATATTTT.

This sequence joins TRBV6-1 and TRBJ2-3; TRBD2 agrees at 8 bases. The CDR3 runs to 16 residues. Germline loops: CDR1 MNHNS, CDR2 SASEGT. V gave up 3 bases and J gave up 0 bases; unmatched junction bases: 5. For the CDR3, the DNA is TGTGCCAGCAGTGAGCTAGCGGGCTCTAGCACAGATACGCAGTATTTT. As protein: CASSELAGSSTDTQYF.

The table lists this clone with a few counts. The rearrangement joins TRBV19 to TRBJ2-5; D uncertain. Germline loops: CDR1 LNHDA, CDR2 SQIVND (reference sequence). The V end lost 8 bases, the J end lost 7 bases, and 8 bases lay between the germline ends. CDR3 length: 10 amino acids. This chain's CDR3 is CASPPGTQYF. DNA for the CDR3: TGTGCCAGTCCTCCCGGGACCCAGTACTTC.

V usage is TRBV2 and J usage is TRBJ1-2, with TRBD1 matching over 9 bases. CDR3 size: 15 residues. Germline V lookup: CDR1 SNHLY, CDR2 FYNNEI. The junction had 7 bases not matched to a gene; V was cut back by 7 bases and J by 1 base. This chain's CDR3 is CASTDRGANNYGYTF. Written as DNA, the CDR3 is TGTGCCAGCACCGACAGGGGGGCGAATAACTATGGCTACACCTTC.

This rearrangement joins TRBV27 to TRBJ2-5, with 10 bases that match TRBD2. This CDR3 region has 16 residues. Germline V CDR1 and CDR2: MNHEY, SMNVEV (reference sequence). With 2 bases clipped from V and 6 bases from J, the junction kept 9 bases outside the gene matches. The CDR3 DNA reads TGTGCCAGCAGTTTACTAGCGGGGGAGGGGCCCAAGACCCAGTACTTC. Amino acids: CASSLLAGEGPKTQYF.

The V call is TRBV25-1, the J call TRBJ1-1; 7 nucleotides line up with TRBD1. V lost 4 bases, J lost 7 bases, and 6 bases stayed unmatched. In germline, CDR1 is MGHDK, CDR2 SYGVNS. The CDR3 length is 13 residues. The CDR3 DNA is TGTGCCAGCAGTGGTCAGGGGGGATTTGAAGCTTTCTTT. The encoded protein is CASSGQGGFEAFF.

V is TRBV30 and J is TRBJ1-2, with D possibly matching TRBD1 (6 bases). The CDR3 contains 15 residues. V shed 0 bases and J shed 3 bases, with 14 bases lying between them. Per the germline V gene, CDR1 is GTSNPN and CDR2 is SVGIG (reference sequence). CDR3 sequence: CAWSVPDRWHYGYTF. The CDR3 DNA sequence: TGTGCCTGGAGTGTACCGGACAGATGGCACTATGGCTACACCTTC.

CDR3 in amino acids: CASSKEGSGYTYEQYF. In DNA form, the CDR3 reads TGTGCCAGCAGCAAAGAGGGTAGCGGTTATACCTACGAGCAGTACTTC. V is TRBV21-1 and J is TRBJ2-7; the D call TRBD2 from the table was never checked on the DNA. TRBV21-1 corresponds to a pseudogene. The CDR3 extends over 16 amino acids.

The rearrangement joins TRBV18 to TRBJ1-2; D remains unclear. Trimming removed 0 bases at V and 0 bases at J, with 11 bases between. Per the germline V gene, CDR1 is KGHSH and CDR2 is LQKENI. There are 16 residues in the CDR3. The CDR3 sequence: CASSPPGLDTNYGYTF. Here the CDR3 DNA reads TGTGCCAGCTCACCACCGGGTCTAGATACTAACTATGGCTACACCTTC.

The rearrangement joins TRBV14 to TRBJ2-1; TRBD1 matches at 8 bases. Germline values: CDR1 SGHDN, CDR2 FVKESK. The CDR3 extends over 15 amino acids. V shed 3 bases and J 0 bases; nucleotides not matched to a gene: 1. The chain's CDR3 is CASSHTGGSYNEQFF. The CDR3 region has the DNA TGTGCCAGCAGCCACACAGGGGGCTCCTACAATGAGCAGTTCTTC.

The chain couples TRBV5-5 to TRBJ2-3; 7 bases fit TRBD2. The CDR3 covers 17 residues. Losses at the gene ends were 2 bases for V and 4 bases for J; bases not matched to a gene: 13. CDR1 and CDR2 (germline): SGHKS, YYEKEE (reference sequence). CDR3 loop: CASSFPGLILGADTQYF. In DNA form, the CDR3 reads TGTGCCAGCAGCTTCCCGGGACTAATACTGGGGGCAGATACGCAGTATTTT.

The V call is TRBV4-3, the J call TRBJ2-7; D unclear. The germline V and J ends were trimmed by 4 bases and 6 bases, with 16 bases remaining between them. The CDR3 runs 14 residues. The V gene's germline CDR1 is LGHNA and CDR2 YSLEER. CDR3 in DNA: TGCGCCAGCAGCCTACTTTATGACAAATCCGAGCAGTACTTC. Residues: CASSLLYDKSEQYF.

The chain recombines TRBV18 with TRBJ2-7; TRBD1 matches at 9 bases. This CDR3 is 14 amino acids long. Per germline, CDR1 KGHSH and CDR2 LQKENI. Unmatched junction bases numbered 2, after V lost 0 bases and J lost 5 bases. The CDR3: CASSPPGQGHEQYF. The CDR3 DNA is TGTGCCAGCTCACCACCGGGACAGGGCCACGAGCAGTACTTC.

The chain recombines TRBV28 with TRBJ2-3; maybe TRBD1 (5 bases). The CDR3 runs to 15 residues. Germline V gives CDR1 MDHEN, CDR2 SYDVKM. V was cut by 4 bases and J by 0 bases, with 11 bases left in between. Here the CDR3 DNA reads TGTGCCAGCAGTTGGCGGACAAAGAGCACAGATACGCAGTATTTT. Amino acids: CASSWRTKSTDTQYF.

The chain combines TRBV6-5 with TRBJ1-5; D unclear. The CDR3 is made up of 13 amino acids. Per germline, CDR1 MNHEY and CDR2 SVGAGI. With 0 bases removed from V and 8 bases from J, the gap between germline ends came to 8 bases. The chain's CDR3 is CASSYSMQEPQHF. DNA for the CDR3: TGTGCCAGCAGTTACTCTATGCAGGAGCCCCAGCATTTT.